A single sample is the source of the 17 T cell receptor beta chains below, sequenced in a study of Ad26.COV2.S vaccination and SARS-CoV-2 variants. Treatment given: some 19 received Ad26.COV2.S at low or high dose, single or two shots; several received placebo; per-sample allocation not given. Collection of the samples took place on day 63 after the first injection of vaccine or placebo. Sequencing was performed with immunoSEQ multiplex PCR; in TCRdb, only in-frame clones are kept and a portion is missing. This table holds around 500,000 clones, around 89% found once. This specimen consisted of peripheral blood, obtained in a trial of Ad26.COV2.S vaccine versus placebo. The receptors stem from a person between 18 and 65 years old who received the Ad26.COV2.S COVID-19 vaccine or a placebo.

This clone was seen a single time. The chain is built from TRBV19 and TRBJ2-5; 9 bases are a match to TRBD2. Germline CDR1 is LNHDA and CDR2 is SQIVND (reference sequence). Losses at the gene ends were 1 base for V and 10 bases for J; bases not matched to a gene: 16. This CDR3 has 17 amino acids. This CDR3 reads CASSIGGWASGIQDQYF. The DNA of the CDR3 is TGTGCCAGTAGTATAGGGGGTTGGGCTAGCGGGATTCAGGACCAGTACTTC.

This chain joins TRBV16 and TRBJ2-7; D unresolved. CDR1 and CDR2 from the germline V gene are KGHSY and FQNENV. The CDR3 contains 12 residues. V was clipped by 1 base and J by 3 bases, with 4 bases between them. CDR3: CASSQWDYEQYF. The CDR3 bases are TGTGCCAGCAGCCAATGGGACTACGAGCAGTACTTC.

In its sample, this clone was seen once. The chain employs TRBV5-5 and TRBJ1-6; D uncertain. Germline assignment: CDR1 SGHKS and CDR2 YYEKEE (reference sequence). This CDR3 is built from 16 residues. Deletions cut 0 bases from V and 0 bases from J, with 7 bases between. CDR3 amino acids: CASSLVPNSYNSPLHF. In DNA, the CDR3 is TGTGCCAGCAGCTTGGTTCCAAACTCCTATAATTCACCCCTCCACTTT.

The chain recombines TRBV14 with TRBJ1-3; D is unresolved. Germline V lookup: CDR1 SGHDN, CDR2 FVKESK. This CDR3 spans 15 amino acids. Deletions cut 0 bases from V and 4 bases from J, with 10 bases between. DNA for the CDR3: TGTGCCAGCAGCCAAGACGGCTGGCCCGGAAACACCATATATTTT. This gives the protein CASSQDGWPGNTIYF.

V and J are TRBV3-1 (or the pseudogene TRBV3-2) and TRBJ1-2; no clear D gene. Germline-derived CDR1 and CDR2 are LGHDT and YNNKEL (reference sequence). The CDR3 has 12 amino acids. Trimming took 6 bases from V and 7 from J, leaving 12 bases between them. CDR3 amino acids: CASSQPLRGYTF. In DNA, the CDR3 is TGTGCCAGCAGTCAACCTTTGCGTGGCTACACCTTC.

This rearrangement joins TRBV28 to TRBJ1-5; D not resolved. From germline, CDR1 is MDHEN and CDR2 SYDVKM. The CDR3 spans 13 residues. The ends were cut back, 6 bases at V and 9 bases at J, with 15 bases in the middle. The chain's CDR3 is CASRWEWKRPQHF. The CDR3 nucleotides are TGTGCCAGCAGATGGGAGTGGAAAAGGCCCCAGCATTTT.

This chain connects TRBV19 to TRBJ1-2; no clear D. Germline-derived CDR1 and CDR2 are LNHDA and SQIVND (reference sequence). Trimming took off 9 bases at V and 4 bases at J, with 15 bases between the two ends. The CDR3 length is 13 residues. The CDR3: CASRKDHLYGYTF. The CDR3 DNA follows: TGTGCCAGCCGAAAGGACCATCTCTATGGCTACACCTTC. Using reference TRBV19 and TRBJ1-2 for the parts outside the CDR3, the full variable domain is DGGITQSPKYLFRKEGQNVTLSCEQNLNHDAMYWYRQDPGQGLRLIYYSQIVNDFQKGDIAEGYSVSREKKESFPLTVTSAQKNPTAFYLCASRKDHLYGYTFGSGTRLTVV.

J is TRBJ2-2 and V is TRBV6-5; D is unclear. This CDR3 has 12 amino acids. V was clipped by 6 bases and J by 8 bases, with 10 bases between them. Germline assignment: CDR1 MNHEY and CDR2 SVGAGI. The CDR3: CASRSGRGELFF. CDR3 DNA sequence: TGTGCCAGCAGGTCCGGGCGAGGGGAGCTGTTTTTT.

The chain couples TRBV10-3 to TRBJ1-2; D unresolved. CDR1 ENHRY and CDR2 SYGVKD come from the germline V gene. There are 14 residues in the CDR3. V lost 5 bases to trimming and J lost 4 bases, with 14 bases between them. CDR3 sequence: CAISPGLDVYGYTF. The CDR3 DNA reads as TGTGCCATCAGTCCGGGTCTGGACGTCTATGGCTACACCTTC.

The rearrangement joins TRBV3-1 (or the pseudogene TRBV3-2) to TRBJ2-7; either TRBD1 or TRBD2 may supply D (6 bases each). V lost 7 bases, J lost 5 bases, and 18 bases lay in between. CDR1 is LGHDT and CDR2 is YNNKEL in the germline V gene (reference sequence). The CDR3 length is 14 residues. The CDR3 bases are TGTGCCAGCACCTTATTGGGGGGCCGCCACGAGCAGTACTTC. This encodes CASTLLGGRHEQYF.

As to this clone: A read error is likely, as this CDR3 ends without the conserved phenylalanine or tryptophan. This chain uses TRBV5-1 with TRBJ2-3, with 9 bases matching TRBD2. From germline, CDR1 is SGHRS and CDR2 YFSETQ. The CDR3 runs 14 residues. The J segment lost 1 base and the V segment lost 4 bases, leaving 1 base of the junction unmatched. This CDR3 reads CASSRTSGTDTQYS. CDR3 in DNA: TGCGCCAGCAGCCGGACTAGCGGCACAGATACGCAGTATTCT.

V and J are TRBV27 and TRBJ2-7; 11 nucleotides align to TRBD2. V dropped 5 bases and J dropped 0; count of bases not matched to a gene: 9. The CDR3 is 17 amino acids. Germline V gives CDR1 MNHEY, CDR2 SMNVEV (reference sequence). The CDR3 here is CASSPRRTSGLSYEQYF. CDR3 bases: TGTGCCAGCAGTCCCCGACGGACTAGCGGGCTCTCCTACGAGCAGTACTTC.

This chain connects TRBV6-5 to TRBJ2-3, with TRBD2 as a possible D gene (5 bases). V lost 6 bases, J lost 10 bases, and 23 bases lay in between. Germline loops: CDR1 MNHEY, CDR2 SVGAGI. The CDR3 has 15 amino acids. Here the CDR3 reads CASSKREAILSAQYF. In DNA, the CDR3 is TGTGCCAGCAGCAAACGGGAAGCCATTCTATCCGCGCAGTATTTT.

V and J are TRBV24-1 and TRBJ2-7, with D perhaps TRBD1 (5 bases). This CDR3 comprises 15 residues. Per germline, CDR1 KGHDR and CDR2 SFDVKD. V lost 4 bases, J lost 6 bases, and 18 bases lay in between. This CDR3 is CATSDPSAGLGEQYF. CDR3 coding DNA: TGTGCCACCAGTGACCCTTCTGCAGGGTTAGGCGAGCAGTACTTC.

CDR3 region: CASLTPGLGHNEQFF. The CDR3 nucleotides read TGTGCCAGCCTAACACCGGGACTAGGCCACAATGAGCAGTTCTTC. The chain joins TRBV5-8 to TRBJ2-1, with TRBD2 identical over 8 bases. CDR1 is SGHTS, CDR2 YDEGEE, per germline. With 7 bases clipped from V and 5 bases from J, the junction kept 11 bases outside the gene matches. The CDR3 loop spans 15 amino acids.

This chain joins TRBV5-1 and TRBJ1-3; 7 bases match TRBD1. Trimming at V came to 4 bases and at J to 1 base, leaving 8 bases not matched to a gene. Germline lookup yields CDR1 SGHRS and CDR2 YFSETQ. CDR3 size: 16 residues. CDR3 sequence reads: CASSLSTGISGNTIYF. In DNA, the CDR3 is TGCGCCAGCAGCCTCTCGACAGGGATATCTGGAAACACCATATATTTT.

This clone has just one count. At one end the junction does not follow the germline gene, possibly because of a read error. This sequence joins TRBV4-2 and TRBJ1-1; TRBD1 might be the D (6 bases). The CDR3 loop spans 14 amino acids. Germline values: CDR1 LGHNA, CDR2 YNFKEQ. The CDR3 here is CASSIPRGSAETFF. The CDR3 nucleotides read TGTGCCAGCAGTATCCCCAGGGGCTCAGCTGAAACTTTCTTT.